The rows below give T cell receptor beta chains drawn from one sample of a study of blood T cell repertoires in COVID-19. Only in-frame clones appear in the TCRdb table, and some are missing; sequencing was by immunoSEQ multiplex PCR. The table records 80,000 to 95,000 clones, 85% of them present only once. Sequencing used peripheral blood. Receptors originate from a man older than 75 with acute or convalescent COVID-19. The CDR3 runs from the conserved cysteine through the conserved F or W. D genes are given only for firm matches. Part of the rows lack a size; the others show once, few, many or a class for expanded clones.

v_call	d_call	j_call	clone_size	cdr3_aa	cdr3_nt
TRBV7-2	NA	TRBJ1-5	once	CASSPDPVIQPQHF	TGTGCCAGCAGCCCCGATCCGGTGATTCAGCCCCAGCATTTT
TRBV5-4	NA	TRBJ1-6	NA	CASSLEGLYNSPLHF	TGTGCCAGCAGCCTCGAGGGCCTCTATAATTCACCCCTCCACTTT
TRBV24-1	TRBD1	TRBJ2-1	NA	CAIQGAAYNEQFF	TGTGCCATCCAGGGGGCAGCCTACAATGAGCAGTTCTTC
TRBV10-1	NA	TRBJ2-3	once	CASSESGRADTQYF	TGCGCCAGCAGTGAGTCGGGCAGGGCAGATACGCAGTATTTT
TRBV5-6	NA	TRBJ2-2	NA	CASSPTGTEGVRLFF	TGTGCCAGCAGCCCAACCGGGACCGAGGGGGTGAGGCTGTTTTTT
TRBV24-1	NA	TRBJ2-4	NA	CATSRPGSNIQYF	TGTGCCACCAGTCGCCCAGGGTCAAACATTCAGTACTTC
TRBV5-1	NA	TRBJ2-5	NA	CASSLAGRETQYF	TGCGCCAGCAGCTTGGCCGGTAGAGAGACCCAGTACTTC
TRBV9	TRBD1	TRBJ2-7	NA	CASSAGGRGQAGQYF	TGTGCCAGCAGCGCCGGGGGCAGGGGGCAAGCTGGGCAGTACTTC
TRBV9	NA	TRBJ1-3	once	CASSAEGQIGNTIYF	TGTGCCAGCAGCGCAGAAGGACAGATCGGAAACACCATATATTTT
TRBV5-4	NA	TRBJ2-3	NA	CASSLAVRTDTQYF	TGTGCCAGCAGCTTGGCGGTCCGCACAGATACGCAGTATTTT
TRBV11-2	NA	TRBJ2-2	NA	CASSLASAVGELFF	TGTGCCAGCAGCTTAGCCAGCGCTGTCGGGGAGCTGTTTTTT
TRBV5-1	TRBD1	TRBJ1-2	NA	CASSLAGQGVDGYTF	TGCGCCAGCAGCTTGGCAGGACAGGGGGTGGATGGCTACACCTTC
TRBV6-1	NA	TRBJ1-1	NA	CASSEYREAFF	TGTGCCAGCAGTGAGTACAGAGAAGCTTTCTTT
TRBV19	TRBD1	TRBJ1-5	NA	CASTKLGAPGTGAQPQHF	TGTGCCAGTACCAAATTGGGGGCCCCGGGGACAGGAGCTCAGCCCCAGCATTTT
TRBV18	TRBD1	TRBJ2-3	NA	CASITGGGDTQYF	TGTGCCAGTATCACAGGGGGCGGTGATACGCAGTATTTT
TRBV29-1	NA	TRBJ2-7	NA	CSVEASDLYEQYF	TGCAGCGTTGAGGCTAGCGATCTCTACGAGCAGTACTTC
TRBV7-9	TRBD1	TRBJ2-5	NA	CASSLGGQGFQETQYF	TGTGCCAGCAGCTTAGGGGGACAGGGATTTCAAGAGACCCAGTACTTC